One and the same sample provided the 18 T cell receptor beta chains below, sequenced in a study of blood T cells in healthy people across ages. Through a sample-barcoded 5' primer and a J-beta primer mix, a second PCR was run for roughly 6 to 12 cycles. TCRdb independently ran MiXCR on the 5' RACE reads; one entry per CDR3 protein. The data contain some 880,000 distinct CDR3 sequences, 36% of them singletons. Sequencing input: blood. These receptors were collected from a man aged 18 to 29 in good health.

This chain links TRBV5-1 with TRBJ2-1, with D tentatively TRBD1 (5 bases). The CDR3 spans 16 residues. In germline, CDR1 is SGHRS, CDR2 YFSETQ. Trimming took off 2 bases at V and 1 base at J, with 13 bases between the two ends. The CDR3 loop is CASSLEGVSSYNEQFF. Written as DNA, the CDR3 is TGCGCCAGCAGCTTAGAAGGGGTTTCATCCTACAATGAGCAGTTCTTC.

Only a few counts were recorded for this clonotype. This chain links TRBV6-5 with TRBJ1-2; possible D gene TRBD1, 5 bases. Trimming removed 5 bases at V and 8 bases at J, with 15 bases between. CDR3 length equals 13 residues. The germline V gene encodes CDR1 MNHEY and CDR2 SVGAGI. CDR3 nucleotides: TGTGCCAGCAGTGACGGGCAGGGTCGAGGCTACACCTTC. It yields the protein CASSDGQGRGYTF.

This clonotype was observed a handful of times. V gene TRBV6-1 combines with J gene TRBJ2-7; D is unresolved. V was pared by 1 base and J by 1 base, with 8 bases between. The CDR3 loop spans 14 amino acids. Germline V gene data show CDR1 as MNHNS and CDR2 as SASEGT. CDR3 sequence reads: CASSEGGGSYEQYF. CDR3 coding DNA: TGTGCCAGCAGTGAAGGTGGTGGTTCCTACGAGCAGTACTTC.

Notes on this clonotype: Just one base apart from a much larger clone, this may be a read error. The V call is TRBV5-1, the J call TRBJ2-1; 7 nucleotides align to TRBD1. This CDR3 comprises 15 residues. Germline assignment: CDR1 SGHRS and CDR2 YFSETQ. This CDR3 reads CAGSFQTGLGDEQFF. CDR3 sequence (DNA): TGCGCCGGCAGCTTCCAGACAGGGTTGGGCGATGAGCAGTTCTTC.

This clonotype was observed at least ten times. The V and J genes are TRBV12-3 or TRBV12-4 and TRBJ2-7; tentatively, D is TRBD2 (6 bases). V was clipped by 5 bases and J by 2 bases, with 13 bases between them. The CDR3 extends over 14 amino acids. The CDR3 DNA follows: TGTGCCAGCAGTCCTACTAGCCCCCCCTACGAGCAGTACTTC. Protein product: CASSPTSPPYEQYF.

The chain combines TRBV15 with TRBJ2-3; D uncertain. In germline, CDR1 is LNHNV, CDR2 YYDKDF (reference sequence). Deletions cut 0 bases from V and 5 bases from J, with 6 bases between. CDR3 length equals 13 residues. This CDR3 is CATSRESGDTQYF. The CDR3 DNA follows: TGTGCCACCAGCAGAGAGAGTGGAGATACGCAGTATTTT. Drawing the rest from reference TRBV15 and TRBJ2-3, the complete variable domain is DAMVIQNPRYQVTQFGKPVTLSCSQTLNHNVMYWYQQKSSQAPKLLFHYYDKDFNNEADTPDNFQSRRPNTSFCFLDIRSPGLGDTAMYLCATSRESGDTQYFGPGTRLTVL.

The rearrangement uses TRBV2 and TRBJ1-1; no firm D call. V lost 6 bases to trimming and J lost 0 bases, with 17 bases between them. There are 16 residues in the CDR3. Germline V gives CDR1 SNHLY, CDR2 FYNNEI. The CDR3 is CASSLKQDYLNTEAFF. For the CDR3, the DNA is TGTGCCAGCAGCTTAAAACAAGACTATTTGAACACTGAAGCTTTCTTT.

J is TRBJ2-5 and V is TRBV20-1, with 7 nucleotides matching TRBD1. Judging by the DNA end, TRBJ2-7 fits better; the J call may be wrong. The CDR3 extends over 16 amino acids. CDR1 and CDR2 from the germline V gene are DFQATT and SNEGSKA (reference sequence). CDR3 in DNA: TGCAGTGCTAGAGTCCCCCCCGGGACAGCATCCTACGAGCAGTACTTC. Its protein is CSARVPPGTASYEQYF.

As DNA, the CDR3 is TGTGCCAGCAGCGAACCGGGGATGGCCTCTGGGGCCAACGTCCTGACTTTC. This codes for CASSEPGMASGANVLTF. The rearrangement links TRBV7-6 to TRBJ2-6; tentative D call: TRBD2 (5 bases). The CDR3 is 17 residues long. The ends were cut back, 5 bases at V and 0 bases at J, with 14 bases in the middle. Germline V CDR1 and CDR2: SGHVS, FNYEAQ.

This sequence joins TRBV2 and TRBJ1-1; TRBD1 is a possible D gene (5 bases). The germline V and J ends were trimmed by 6 bases and 1 base, with 12 bases remaining between them. CDR1 and CDR2 (germline): SNHLY, FYNNEI. The CDR3 totals 14 residues. The CDR3 sequence is CASSEGRGNTEAFF. The CDR3, as DNA: TGTGCCAGCAGCGAGGGGAGAGGGAACACTGAAGCTTTCTTT.

This clonotype was detected many times. V usage is TRBV4-1 and J usage is TRBJ1-2, with a weak D call TRBD1 (6 bases). The CDR3 has 16 amino acids. V was cut by 3 bases and J by 4 bases, with 18 bases left in between. Germline V gene lookup returns CDR1 MGHRA and CDR2 YSYEKL. Here the CDR3 DNA reads TGCGCCAGCAGCCACCCTGGACAGACTGCCTTCTATGGCTACACCTTC. Amino acids: CASSHPGQTAFYGYTF.

This clonotype was detected ten times or more. The chain couples TRBV6-1 to TRBJ2-1; weak D call: TRBD1 (5 bases). Trimming took 6 bases from V and 8 from J, leaving 11 bases between them. The CDR3 is made up of 12 amino acids. Germline assignment: CDR1 MNHNS and CDR2 SASEGT. CDR3 in amino acids: CASSEDIYEQFF. The CDR3 region has the DNA TGTGCCAGCAGCGAGGACATATATGAGCAGTTCTTC.

Ten or more counts support this clonotype. The V and J genes are TRBV12-3 or TRBV12-4 and TRBJ2-1; D is undetermined. The CDR3 is 12 residues long. The germline V and J ends were trimmed by 5 bases and 5 bases, with 7 bases remaining between them. CDR3: CASSQDHNEQFF. In DNA form, the CDR3 reads TGTGCCAGCAGTCAAGACCACAATGAGCAGTTCTTC.

Regarding this clonotype: This may stem from a read error, because a much larger clone lies one nucleotide away. The chain carries TRBV5-1 and TRBJ2-7, with a tentative D call TRBD1 (6 bases). V was shortened by 5 bases and J by 2 bases, with 20 bases between the two germline ends. This CDR3 spans 16 amino acids. Germline-derived CDR1 and CDR2 are SGHRS and YFSETQ. CDR3 loop: CASSSQGTIPTYEQYF. CDR3 coding DNA: TGCGCCAGCAGTAGTCAGGGGACCATCCCTACCTACGAGCAGTACTTC.

The CDR3 DNA is TGTGCCAGCAGTTTGCAGTTGTCGGGCTACACCTTC. Translating gives CASSLQLSGYTF. The chain has TRBV12-3 or TRBV12-4 and TRBJ1-2; no clear D gene. Trimming shortened V by 3 bases and J by 8 bases, and 10 bases separated the two germline ends. The CDR3 consists of 12 residues.

This clonotype occurred many times. The chain uses TRBV7-9 and TRBJ2-3; perhaps D is TRBD1 or TRBD2 (5 bases each). V was trimmed by 5 bases and J by 0 bases, leaving 12 bases between them. This CDR3 has 15 residues. Germline assignment: CDR1 SEHNR and CDR2 FQNEAQ (reference sequence). For the CDR3, the DNA is TGTGCCAGCAGCCGGGACGGCCCTAGCACAGATACGCAGTATTTT. Its translation: CASSRDGPSTDTQYF.

This clonotype occurred many times. The CDR3 protein is CASSQDSPGIGYNSPLHF. The CDR3 nucleotides read TGCGCCAGCAGCCAAGATTCGCCGGGTATTGGGTATAATTCACCCCTCCACTTT. The genes are TRBV4-3 and TRBJ1-6; D not resolved. CDR1 and CDR2 from the germline V gene are LGHNA and YSLEER. Trimming took 0 bases from V and 4 from J, leaving 16 bases between them. The CDR3 has 18 amino acids.

The V and J genes are TRBV19 and TRBJ2-5, with D unclear. CDR3 length: 11 amino acids. Between the trimmed V and J ends, which lost 3 bases and 5 bases, there was a span of 4 bases. Germline V gene data show CDR1 as LNHDA and CDR2 as SQIVND (reference sequence). Here the CDR3 DNA reads TGTGCCAGTAGTATGTCGGAGACCCAGTACTTC. It specifies CASSMSETQYF.